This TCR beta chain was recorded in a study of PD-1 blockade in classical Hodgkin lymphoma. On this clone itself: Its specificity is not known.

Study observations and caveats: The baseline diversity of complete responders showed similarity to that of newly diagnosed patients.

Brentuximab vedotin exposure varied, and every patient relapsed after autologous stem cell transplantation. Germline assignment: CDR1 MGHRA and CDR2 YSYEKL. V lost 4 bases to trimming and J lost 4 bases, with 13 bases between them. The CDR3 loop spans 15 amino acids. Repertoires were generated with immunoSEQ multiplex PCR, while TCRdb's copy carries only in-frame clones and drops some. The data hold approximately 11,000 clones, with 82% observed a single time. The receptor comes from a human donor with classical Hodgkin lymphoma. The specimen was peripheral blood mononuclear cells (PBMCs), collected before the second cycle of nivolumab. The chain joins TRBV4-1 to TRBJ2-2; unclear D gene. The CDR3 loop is CASSRDSSGTGELFF. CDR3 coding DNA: TGCGCCAGCAGCCGCGACTCCTCCGGCACCGGGGAGCTGTTTTTT.